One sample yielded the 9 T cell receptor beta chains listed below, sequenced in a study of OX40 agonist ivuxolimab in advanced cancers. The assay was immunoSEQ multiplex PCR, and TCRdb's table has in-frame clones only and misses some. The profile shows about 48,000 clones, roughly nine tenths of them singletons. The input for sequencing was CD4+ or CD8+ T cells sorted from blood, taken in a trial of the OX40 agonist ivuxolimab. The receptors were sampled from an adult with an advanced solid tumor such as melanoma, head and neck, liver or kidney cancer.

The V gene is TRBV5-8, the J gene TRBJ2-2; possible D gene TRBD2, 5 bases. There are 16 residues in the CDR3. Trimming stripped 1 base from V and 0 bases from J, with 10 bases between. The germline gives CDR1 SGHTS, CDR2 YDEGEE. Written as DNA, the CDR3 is TGTGCCAGCAGCTTGTCAGCGGCCTCGAACACCGGGGAGCTGTTTTTT. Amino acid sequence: CASSLSAASNTGELFF.

The CDR3 here is CASSPAVAAPAAKNIQYF. The CDR3 nucleotides are TGCGCCAGCAGCCCGGCGGTAGCGGCTCCTGCAGCCAAAAACATTCAGTACTTC. J is TRBJ2-4 and V is TRBV5-1, with D tentatively TRBD2 (6 bases). With 4 bases removed from V and 0 bases from J, the gap between germline ends came to 20 bases. The CDR3 has 18 residues. Germline CDR1 reads SGHRS; CDR2 reads YFSETQ.

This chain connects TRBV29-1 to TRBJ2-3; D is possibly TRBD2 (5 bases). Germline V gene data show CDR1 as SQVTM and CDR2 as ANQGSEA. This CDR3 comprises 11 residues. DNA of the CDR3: TGCAGTGCCAACGAGGGTGATACGCAGTATTTT. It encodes CSANEGDTQYF.

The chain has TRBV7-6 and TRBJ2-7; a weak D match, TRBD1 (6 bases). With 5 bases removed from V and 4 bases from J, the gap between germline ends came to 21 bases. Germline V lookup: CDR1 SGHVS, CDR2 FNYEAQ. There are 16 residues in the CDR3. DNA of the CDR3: TGTGCCAGCAGCGAAAGACCCGGACAGCATTTATACGAGCAGTACTTC. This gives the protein CASSERPGQHLYEQYF.

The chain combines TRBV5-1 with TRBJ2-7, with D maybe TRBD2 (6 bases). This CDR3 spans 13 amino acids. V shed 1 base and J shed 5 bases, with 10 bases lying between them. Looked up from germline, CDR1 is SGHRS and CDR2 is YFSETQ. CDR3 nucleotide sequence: TGCGCCAGCAGCTTGTGGGGGGAAAACGAGCAGTACTTC. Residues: CASSLWGENEQYF.

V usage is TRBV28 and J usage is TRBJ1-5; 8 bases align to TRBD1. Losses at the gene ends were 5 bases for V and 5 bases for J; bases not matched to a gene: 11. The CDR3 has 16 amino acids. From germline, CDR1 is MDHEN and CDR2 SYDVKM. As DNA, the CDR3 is TGTGCCAGCAGTACCCTCATACAGGGGGGGGATCAGCCCCAGCATTTT. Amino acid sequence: CASSTLIQGGDQPQHF.

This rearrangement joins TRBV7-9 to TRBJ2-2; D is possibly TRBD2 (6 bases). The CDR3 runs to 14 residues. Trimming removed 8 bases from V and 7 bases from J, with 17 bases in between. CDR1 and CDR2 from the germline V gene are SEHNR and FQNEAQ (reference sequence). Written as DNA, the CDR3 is TGTGCCAGCGGAGGGGCAGGGCTCGTCGGGGAGCTGTTTTTT. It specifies CASGGAGLVGELFF.

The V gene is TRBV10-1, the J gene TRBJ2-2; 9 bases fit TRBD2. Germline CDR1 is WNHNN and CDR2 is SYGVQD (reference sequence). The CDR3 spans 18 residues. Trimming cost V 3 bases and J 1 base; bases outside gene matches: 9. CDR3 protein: CASSDLAGRQMNTGELFF. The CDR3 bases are TGCGCCAGCAGTGACCTAGCGGGGCGACAAATGAACACCGGGGAGCTGTTTTTT.

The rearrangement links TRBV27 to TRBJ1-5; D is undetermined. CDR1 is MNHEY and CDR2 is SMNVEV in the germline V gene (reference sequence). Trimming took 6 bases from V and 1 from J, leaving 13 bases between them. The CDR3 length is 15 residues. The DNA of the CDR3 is TGTGCCAGCAGCCGTGTAGCACTGAGCAATCAGCCCCAGCATTTT. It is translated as CASSRVALSNQPQHF.